These 5 T cell receptor beta chains share one sample of origin, sequenced in a study of T cells after yellow fever vaccination. Via MiXCR, TCRdb re-called the 5' RACE reads, giving one row per CDR3 protein. There are nearly 300,000 distinct CDR3 sequences in the sample; 7.5% to 9.5% occur only once, and around 3.5% lies in the top ten. The input for sequencing was CD4+ T cells sorted from PBMCs, taken 5 days after the yellow fever booster vaccination. Source of these receptors: a man aged 18 to 29 who received the YFV17D yellow fever vaccine.

V gene TRBV7-8 combines with J gene TRBJ1-1; D is possibly TRBD1 (6 bases). CDR1 and CDR2 (germline): SGHVS, FQNEAQ. The V gene lost 1 base and the J gene lost 4 bases, with 10 bases spanning the gap. The CDR3 is 14 residues long. The CDR3 loop reads CASSLGGAVTEAFF. CDR3 sequence (DNA): TGTGCCAGCAGCTTAGGGGGGGCGGTCACTGAAGCTTTCTTT.

The chain uses TRBV20-1 and TRBJ1-5, with TRBD1 as a possible D gene (5 bases). The V end lost 2 bases, the J end lost 3 bases, and 8 bases lay between the germline ends. The CDR3 is 13 residues long. In germline, CDR1 is DFQATT, CDR2 SNEGSKA (reference sequence). The CDR3 DNA reads TGCAGTGCTAGAAGGGGCACCAATCAGCCCCAGCATTTT. This gives the protein CSARRGTNQPQHF.

The rearrangement uses TRBV24-1 and TRBJ2-7, with 8 bases aligning to TRBD1. V shed 4 bases and J 7 bases; nucleotides not matched to a gene: 14. The CDR3 sequence is 16 residues long. From germline, CDR1 is KGHDR and CDR2 SFDVKD. The CDR3 nucleotides are TGTGCCACCAGTGACACGCACGACAGGGGTACGGGTGAGCAGTACTTC. Its translation is CATSDTHDRGTGEQYF.

This chain uses TRBV18 with TRBJ1-4; 7 bases line up with TRBD1. This CDR3 is built from 13 residues. Germline loops: CDR1 KGHSH, CDR2 LQKENI. Germline trimming cut 4 bases from V and 8 bases from J; bases unmatched to any gene: 4. The CDR3 bases are TGTGCCAGCTCACTGGGGACAGACGAAAAACTGTTTTTT. It encodes CASSLGTDEKLFF.

This clonotype was seen repeatedly, ten times or more. The chain links TRBV5-1 to TRBJ2-7; no reliable D call. Trimming removed 0 bases from V and 7 bases from J, with 14 bases in between. CDR1 is SGHRS, CDR2 YFSETQ, per germline. The CDR3 sequence is 14 residues long. CDR3 protein: CASSLGVIQGEQYF. The CDR3 region has the DNA TGCGCCAGCAGCTTGGGGGTAATACAAGGAGAGCAGTACTTC.